The rows below give T cell receptor beta chains drawn from one sample of a study of blood T cell repertoires in COVID-19. The protocol was immunoSEQ multiplex PCR, while the TCRdb copy is restricted to in-frame clones and leaves out a portion. The sample records around 390,000 clones, 87% being singletons. The source material was PBMCs or T cells enriched from blood (not recorded which). These receptors were collected from a woman in her fifties or sixties who had recovered from COVID-19. Both conserved end residues are part of each CDR3. Fields, in order: CDR3 length, V gene, clone size, D gene, J gene, CDR3 DNA, CDR3 protein. D genes are given only for firm matches. Rows give clone size only sometimes, using once, few, many, or a class for an expanded clone.

>16|TRBV7-2|few|.|TRBJ1-2
TGTGCCAGCAGCTCACCAAACAGGGAGGGGAACTATGGCTACACCTTC
CASSSPNREGNYGYTF
>15|TRBV7-2|few|.|TRBJ1-3
TGTGCCAGCAGCTTCGCCCCGGGCTCTGGAAACACCATATATTTT
CASSFAPGSGNTIYF
>13|TRBV7-2|.|.|TRBJ1-6
TGTGCCAGCAGCCCCAGGGGTCTTTCACCCCTCCACTTT
CASSPRGLSPLHF
>19|TRBV18|.|TRBD1|TRBJ2-2
TGTGCCAGCTCACCCTTGGGACAGGGATATTCGGTTCGCACCGGGGAGCTGTTTTTT
CASSPLGQGYSVRTGELFF
>16|TRBV7-9|.|.|TRBJ2-2
TGTGCCAGCAGCTTGCAAACAATCTCCTACACCGGGGAGCTGTTTTTT
CASSLQTISYTGELFF
>14|TRBV10-2|.|.|TRBJ1-3
TGCGCCAGCTCGGTCCTGGGAGTAGGAAACACCATATATTTT
CASSVLGVGNTIYF
>18|TRBV9|.|.|TRBJ2-1
TGTGCCAGCAGCGTAGCTGGTAGGAGCCAGGGTTCCTACAATGAGCAGTTCTTC
CASSVAGRSQGSYNEQFF
>16|TRBV24-1|.|.|TRBJ2-2
TGTGCCACCAGTGATCCGCAGGGGTCTAACACCGGGGAGCTGTTTTTT
CATSDPQGSNTGELFF
>15|TRBV5-4|.|.|TRBJ1-1
TGTGCCAGCAGCTTGGAGGGCGGGAGGCACACTGAAGCTTTCTTT
CASSLEGGRHTEAFF
>13|TRBV19|.|.|TRBJ1-1
TGTGCCAGTAGGCCAGGGGAGATCACTGAAGCTTTCTTT
CASRPGEITEAFF
>13|TRBV7-2|once|.|TRBJ1-1
TGTGCCAGCAGCTGGGGGGGGAACACTGAAGCTTTCTTT
CASSWGGNTEAFF
>15|TRBV11-2|.|TRBD1|TRBJ1-2
TGTGCCAGCAGCTCCTACAGGGGGCCCTCTTATGGCTACACCTTC
CASSSYRGPSYGYTF
>13|TRBV27|few|.|TRBJ1-2
TGTGCCAGCAGTCCCCTTTCCCAGTATGGCTACACCTTC
CASSPLSQYGYTF
>15|TRBV5-1|.|.|TRBJ1-2
TGCGCCAGCAGCAGGGCGCCGGGGAATAGCTATGGCTACACCTTC
CASSRAPGNSYGYTF
>14|TRBV7-8|.|.|TRBJ1-4
TGTGCCAGCAGTCCAGGCGATGGGAATGAAAAACTGTTTTTT
CASSPGDGNEKLFF
>14|TRBV4-2|.|.|TRBJ1-1
TGTGCCAGCAGCCCAGTAGACAGGAACACTGAAGCTTTCTTT
CASSPVDRNTEAFF
>15|TRBV6-1|.|TRBD1|TRBJ2-5
TGTGCCAGCAGTGAAGCCCCGGGACAGAGGGTGACCCAGTACTTC
CASSEAPGQRVTQYF
>13|TRBV6-5|.|.|TRBJ1-4
TGTGCCAGCGGCGGGATGAGAGATGAAAAACTGTTTTTT
CASGGMRDEKLFF
>15|TRBV14|.|.|TRBJ1-1
TGTGCCAGCAGCCAAGGCCCGGGAGGATGGACTGAAGCTTTCTTT
CASSQGPGGWTEAFF
>17|TRBV19|.|TRBD2|TRBJ2-1
TGTGCCAGTAGCCCCCTAAAAGCGGGGGGCTCCTACAATGAGCAGTTCTTC
CASSPLKAGGSYNEQFF
>12|TRBV2|.|.|TRBJ1-1
TGTGCCAGCAGTGGTTGGGAGACTGAAGCTTTCTTT
CASSGWETEAFF
>12|TRBV2|.|.|TRBJ1-5
TGTGCCAGCAGTGAAGCCGGTTTGACCCAGCATTTT
CASSEAGLTQHF
>15|TRBV11-3|.|.|TRBJ2-2
TGTGCCAGCAGCTTACAGGGGACGGGCACCGGGGAGCTGTTTTTT
CASSLQGTGTGELFF
>12|TRBV2|.|.|TRBJ2-7
TGTGCCAGCGGGACTTCCCCCTACGAGCAGTACTTC
CASGTSPYEQYF
>15|TRBV9|.|TRBD1|TRBJ2-7
TGTGCCAGCAGCGTAGGAGGGGGCGCCCCTTACGAGCAGTACTTC
CASSVGGGAPYEQYF
>15|TRBV6-5|.|.|TRBJ1-3
TGTGCCAGCAGTTTGTTCGCAGGGTTTGGAAACACCATATATTTT
CASSLFAGFGNTIYF
>14|TRBV28|.|.|TRBJ2-1
TGTGCCAGCAGTTTCGGTGGGGCATACAATGAGCAGTTCTTC
CASSFGGAYNEQFF
>17|TRBV10-3|.|.|TRBJ2-7
TGTGCCATCTCGGGTAATATTGACAGGAGGGACTACTACGAGCAGTACTTC
CAISGNIDRRDYYEQYF
>13|TRBV2|.|.|TRBJ1-2
TGTGCCAGCAGTGAATCGGGTTTTGATGGCTACACCTTC
CASSESGFDGYTF
>15|TRBV3-1/TRBV3-2|once|TRBD1|TRBJ1-2
TGTGCCAGCAGCCAAGGTCCGGACAGGTTTAATGGCTACACCTTC
CASSQGPDRFNGYTF
>15|TRBV2|.|TRBD1|TRBJ2-5
TGTGCCAGCAGTGCGGGACAGGGGGTAGGAGAGACCCAGTACTTC
CASSAGQGVGETQYF
>13|TRBV30|.|.|TRBJ1-1
TGTGCCTGGAGCGGTATGTTGAACACTGAAGCTTTCTTT
CAWSGMLNTEAFF
>13|TRBV11-2|.|.|TRBJ1-1
TGTGCCAGCAGCTTACTTGAGGGCCCGCTAGCTTTCTTT
CASSLLEGPLAFF
>14|TRBV7-2|.|.|TRBJ1-2
TGTGCCAGCAGCTTGGGAGTGATGCCCTATGGCTACACCTTC
CASSLGVMPYGYTF
>12|TRBV19|.|TRBD1|TRBJ1-1
TGTGCCAGTAACGGAGGGGGCCCTGAAGCTTTCTTT
CASNGGGPEAFF
>15|TRBV5-1|.|.|TRBJ1-1
TGCGCCAGCAGCTTAGTGGGCAGAGTGAACACTGAAGCTTTCTTT
CASSLVGRVNTEAFF
>18|TRBV28|.|TRBD2|TRBJ2-3
TGTGCCAGCAGTCTCCAGACCGGACTAGCGGAGAGCACAGATACGCAGTATTTT
CASSLQTGLAESTDTQYF
>14|TRBV11-3|.|TRBD1|TRBJ2-2
TGTGCCAGCAGCTCGGACAGGGCCACCGGGGAGCTGTTTTTT
CASSSDRATGELFF